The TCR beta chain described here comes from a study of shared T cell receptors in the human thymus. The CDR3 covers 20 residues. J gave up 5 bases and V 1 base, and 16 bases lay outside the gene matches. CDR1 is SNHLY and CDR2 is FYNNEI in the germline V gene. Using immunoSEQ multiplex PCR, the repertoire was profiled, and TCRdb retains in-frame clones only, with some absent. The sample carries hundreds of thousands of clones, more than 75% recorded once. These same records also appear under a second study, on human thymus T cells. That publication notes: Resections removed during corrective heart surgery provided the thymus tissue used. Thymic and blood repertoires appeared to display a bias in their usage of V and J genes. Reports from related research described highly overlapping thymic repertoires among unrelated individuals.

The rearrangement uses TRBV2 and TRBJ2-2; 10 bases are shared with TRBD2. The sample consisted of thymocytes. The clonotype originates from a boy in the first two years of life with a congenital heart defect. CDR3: CASSEGTGQREGLGTGELFF. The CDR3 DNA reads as TGTGCCAGCAGTGAAGGCACAGGCCAGCGGGAGGGCCTAGGAACCGGGGAGCTGTTTTTT.